Presented here are 30 T cell receptor beta chains from one specimen sequenced in a study of blood T cell repertoires in COVID-19 (dated by TCRdb to the early 2020s). Library prep was done by the immunoSEQ multiplex PCR assay. The source is immuneACCESS, and TCRdb retained only in-frame sequences with V and J called. Part of the clones is not carried over; for the studies checked, unresolved V genes explain less than half of this, and the remainder is unexplained. Across this sample there are approximately 250,000 clones, with 88% seen only once. Together, the top ten hold 2% to 2.5% of the sample. Sample: PBMCs or T cells enriched from blood (not recorded which). The receptors were sampled from a woman aged 55-75 years in a cohort exposed to, infected with or recovered from COVID-19 (not recorded which).

The chain links TRBV18 to TRBJ1-1; maybe TRBD1 (5 bases). This CDR3 comprises 14 residues. With 2 bases removed from V and 4 bases from J, the gap between germline ends came to 11 bases. Germline CDR1 reads KGHSH; CDR2 reads LQKENI. The CDR3: CASSPLGGTTEAFF. The DNA of the CDR3 is TGTGCCAGCTCACCATTGGGGGGGACCACTGAAGCTTTCTTT.

CDR3 loop: CASSQEGGFGQPQHF. DNA for the CDR3: TGCGCCAGCAGCCAAGAAGGAGGGTTTGGTCAGCCCCAGCATTTT. The chain joins TRBV4-1 to TRBJ1-5; D gene uncertain. V lost 0 bases and J lost 6, with 12 bases in between. CDR1 MGHRA and CDR2 YSYEKL come from the germline V gene. The CDR3 covers 15 residues.

CDR3 in amino acids: CATSDLGTGRDEQYF. The CDR3 coding sequence is TGTGCCACCAGTGATTTGGGGACAGGGCGGGATGAGCAGTACTTC. The genes are TRBV24-1 and TRBJ2-7; 9 bases align to TRBD1. The CDR3 has 15 amino acids. Germline CDR1 reads KGHDR; CDR2 reads SFDVKD. With 0 bases clipped from V and 7 bases from J, the junction kept 6 bases outside the gene matches.

This clone occurred a few times. The V call is TRBV24-1, the J call TRBJ1-4; D is ambiguous. In germline, CDR1 is KGHDR, CDR2 SFDVKD. Between the trimmed V and J ends, which lost 9 bases and 5 bases, there was a span of 12 bases. This CDR3 has 13 residues. The CDR3 DNA reads as TGTGCCACCCCCAGGTTCAGGAATGAAAAACTGTTTTTT. Amino acid sequence: CATPRFRNEKLFF.

The CDR3 is CASRPTGQGVLLTGKLFF. CDR3 sequence (DNA): TGTGCCAGCAGGCCCACGGGACAGGGGGTGCTGTTAACTGGAAAACTGTTTTTT. This chain uses TRBV28 with TRBJ1-4; 11 bases map to TRBD1. The CDR3 contains 18 residues. Germline-derived CDR1 and CDR2 are MDHEN and SYDVKM. Unmatched junction bases numbered 19, after V lost 6 bases and J lost 10 bases. Full variable domain (outside the CDR3, taken from reference TRBV28 and TRBJ1-4): DVKVTQSSRYLVKRTGEKVFLECVQDMDHENMFWYRQDPGLGLRLIYFSYDVKMKEKGDIPEGYSVSREKKERFSLILESASTNQTSMYLCASRPTGQGVLLTGKLFFGSGTQLSVL.

The chain recombines TRBV10-1 with TRBJ1-5; D not resolved. Trimming took 5 bases from V and 0 from J, leaving 14 bases between them. The CDR3 covers 16 residues. Germline loops: CDR1 WNHNN, CDR2 SYGVQD (reference sequence). CDR3 region: CASSNGVFNSNQPQHF. Here the CDR3 DNA reads TGCGCCAGCAGTAACGGGGTTTTTAATAGCAATCAGCCCCAGCATTTT.

The CDR3 coding sequence is TGTGCCTGGAGAGCTGAAGAGACCCAGTACTTC. This encodes CAWRAEETQYF. This chain uses TRBV30 with TRBJ2-5; no clear D gene. CDR1 GTSNPN and CDR2 SVGIG come from the germline V gene (reference sequence). With 3 bases removed from V and 3 bases from J, the gap between germline ends came to 5 bases. CDR3 length equals 11 residues.

V usage is TRBV28 and J usage is TRBJ1-1; 8 nucleotides match TRBD1. Germline lookup yields CDR1 MDHEN and CDR2 SYDVKM. The CDR3 loop spans 15 amino acids. The junction had 7 bases not matched to a gene; V was cut back by 7 bases and J by 0 bases. In DNA, the CDR3 is TGTGCCAGCACTCCCGGGGACAGGTTGAACACTGAAGCTTTCTTT. Translating it yields CASTPGDRLNTEAFF.

The gene calls are TRBV6-2 or TRBV6-3 and TRBJ2-4; 10 nucleotides align to TRBD2. Germline V gene sequence: CDR1 MNHEY, CDR2 SVGEGT. V shed 5 bases and J 3 bases; nucleotides not matched to a gene: 1. The CDR3 spans 14 residues. This CDR3 reads CASSSGGGKNIQYF. The CDR3 DNA is TGTGCCAGCAGTAGCGGGGGGGGCAAAAACATTCAGTACTTC.

This rearrangement joins TRBV5-4 to TRBJ2-1; 9 positions agree with TRBD1. V was pared by 3 bases and J by 4 bases, with 2 bases of the junction left unmatched. Per the germline V gene, CDR1 is SGHNT and CDR2 is YYREEE (reference sequence). CDR3 length equals 14 residues. The CDR3 sequence is CASSSGTGYNEQFF. CDR3 nucleotides: TGTGCCAGCAGCTCCGGGACAGGGTACAATGAGCAGTTCTTC.

This chain links TRBV19 with TRBJ2-1; D is undetermined. V was cut by 1 base and J by 9 bases, with 10 bases left in between. CDR3 length: 13 residues. Germline CDR1 is LNHDA and CDR2 is SQIVND (reference sequence). The CDR3 nucleotides are TGTGCCAGTAGTATAGGGCTAGTCGGTGAGCAGTTCTTC. Translating gives CASSIGLVGEQFF.

V gene TRBV28 combines with J gene TRBJ1-1; TRBD1 is a possible D gene (5 bases). In germline, CDR1 is MDHEN, CDR2 SYDVKM. V gave up 3 bases and J gave up 9 bases, with 11 bases separating them. The CDR3 has 12 amino acids. CDR3 nucleotide sequence: TGTGCCAGCAGTTTGGGGGGTTATAAAGCTTTCTTT. Translated: CASSLGGYKAFF.

This chain links TRBV15 with TRBJ2-1; 11 bases agree with TRBD2. CDR3 length equals 16 residues. V dropped 8 bases and J dropped 3; count of bases not matched to a gene: 9. The germline CDR1 and CDR2 sequences are LNHNV and YYDKDF (reference sequence). In nucleotides, the CDR3 is TGTGCCACCCGTATAAATAGCGGGAGGGACTACAATGAGCAGTTCTTC. Its translation is CATRINSGRDYNEQFF.

The rearrangement uses TRBV6-5 and TRBJ2-1; 9 bases are shared with TRBD2. The V and J ends lost 2 bases and 3 bases, in that order; junction bases with no gene match: 5. CDR3 length: 16 amino acids. Germline CDR1 and CDR2: MNHEY and SVGAGI. The CDR3: CASSYDPSGIYNEQFF. The DNA of the CDR3 is TGTGCCAGCAGTTACGATCCTAGCGGGATCTACAATGAGCAGTTCTTC.

The V call is TRBV18, the J call TRBJ2-2, with TRBD2 matching over 7 bases. The CDR3 has 15 residues. Germline V gene lookup returns CDR1 KGHSH and CDR2 LQKENI. V lost 1 base and J lost 2; bases outside the gene matches: 1. The DNA of the CDR3 is TGTGCCAGCTCACCACGGGACTACAACACCGGGGAGCTGTTTTTT. It translates to CASSPRDYNTGELFF.

This clone was seen ten or more times. The chain uses TRBV18 and TRBJ2-1; no reliable D call. This CDR3 is built from 13 residues. V lost 0 bases to trimming and J lost 4 bases, with 4 bases between them. The germline CDR1 and CDR2 sequences are KGHSH and LQKENI. The CDR3 sequence is CASSPPRYNEQFF. The CDR3 DNA sequence: TGTGCCAGCTCACCACCGCGGTACAATGAGCAGTTCTTC.

The rearrangement joins TRBV28 to TRBJ1-5; the match to TRBD1 covers 7 bases. Trimming took 3 bases from V and 3 from J; bases not matched to a gene: 5. CDR3 length: 15 residues. Germline CDR1 and CDR2: MDHEN and SYDVKM. CDR3 DNA: TGTGCCAGCAGTTTCAGGGGGTCTAACAATCAGCCCCAGCATTTT. Encoded protein: CASSFRGSNNQPQHF.

This clone has just one count. Other DNA sequences in this sample translate to the same CDR3. The V call is TRBV24-1, the J call TRBJ2-1; 14 nucleotides line up with TRBD2. Germline loops: CDR1 KGHDR, CDR2 SFDVKD. This CDR3 comprises 17 residues. V was clipped by 4 bases and J by 6 bases; unmatched bases: 7. The CDR3 is CATSDAGLAGVSNEQFF. The CDR3 coding sequence is TGTGCCACCAGTGACGCGGGACTAGCGGGAGTTTCCAATGAGCAGTTCTTC.

The rearrangement links TRBV6-1 to TRBJ2-1; 11 nucleotides line up with TRBD2. There are 17 residues in the CDR3. Unmatched junction bases numbered 13, after V lost 4 bases and J lost 8 bases. Germline CDR1 MNHNS, CDR2 SASEGT. The CDR3 sequence is CASSVQLAGADGDEQFF. CDR3 nucleotide sequence: TGTGCCAGCAGTGTCCAACTAGCGGGAGCTGACGGCGATGAGCAGTTCTTC.

This chain links TRBV27 with TRBJ2-1, with TRBD2 matching 13 bases. Trimming cost V 7 bases and J 13 bases; bases outside gene matches: 19. Germline V gene lookup returns CDR1 MNHEY and CDR2 SMNVEV (reference sequence). This CDR3 comprises 17 residues. The CDR3 coding sequence is TGTGCCAGCACACAAAGACTCGGGACTAGCGGGACGACCGGACAGTTCTTC. It specifies CASTQRLGTSGTTGQFF.

On this clone itself: Mismatch with germline at one junction end may stem from a read error. This chain joins TRBV6-5 and TRBJ2-3, with 9 bases that match TRBD2. CDR1 is MNHEY, CDR2 SVGAGI, per germline. The CDR3 covers 14 residues. Here the CDR3 reads CATCPGTSKDTQYF. In nucleotides, the CDR3 is TGTGCCACCTGTCCCGGGACTAGCAAAGATACGCAGTATTTT.

This chain uses TRBV7-9 with TRBJ2-5; 11 nucleotides align to TRBD2. Germline V gives CDR1 SEHNR, CDR2 FQNEAQ (reference sequence). The J segment lost 1 base and the V segment lost 5 bases, leaving 15 bases of the junction unmatched. This CDR3 spans 19 amino acids. CDR3 nucleotides: TGTGCCAGCAGCCCGAAGGCATCTACTAGCGGGAGAGGCCAAGAGACCCAGTACTTC. This codes for CASSPKASTSGRGQETQYF.

The V and J genes are TRBV5-1 and TRBJ1-3; D is perhaps TRBD1 (6 bases). The ends were cut back, 4 bases at V and 4 bases at J, with 15 bases in the middle. Germline V gives CDR1 SGHRS, CDR2 YFSETQ. The CDR3 is 15 amino acids. In DNA, the CDR3 is TGCGCCAGCAGCAGGCAGGGGTCGTACGGAAACACCATATATTTT. As protein: CASSRQGSYGNTIYF. Looking up the rest from reference TRBV5-1 and TRBJ1-3 gives the full variable domain: KAGVTQTPRYLIKTRGQQVTLSCSPISGHRSVSWYQQTPGQGLQFLFEYFSETQRNKGNFPGRFSGRQFSNSRSEMNVSTLELGDSALYLCASSRQGSYGNTIYFGEGSWLTVV.

The chain links TRBV7-8 to TRBJ2-5; 9 nucleotides align to TRBD2. Germline lookup yields CDR1 SGHVS and CDR2 FQNEAQ. Losses at the gene ends were 5 bases for V and 5 bases for J; bases not matched to a gene: 9. The CDR3 has 15 residues. CDR3 sequence reads: CASSQLAGVRETQYF. CDR3 DNA: TGTGCCAGCAGCCAATTAGCGGGAGTGAGGGAGACCCAGTACTTC.

This rearrangement joins TRBV28 to TRBJ1-1, with 8 bases lining up with TRBD1. Germline CDR1 and CDR2: MDHEN and SYDVKM. CDR3 size: 16 residues. With 7 bases clipped from V and 1 base from J, the junction kept 11 bases outside the gene matches. The chain's CDR3 is CASITPLGTGNTEAFF. The CDR3 DNA reads TGTGCCAGCATCACTCCACTAGGGACAGGGAACACTGAAGCTTTCTTT.

This chain joins TRBV28 and TRBJ2-7; D might be TRBD1 (5 bases). In germline, CDR1 is MDHEN, CDR2 SYDVKM. Trimming stripped 5 bases from V and 6 bases from J, with 20 bases between. The CDR3 is made up of 15 amino acids. In DNA form, the CDR3 reads TGTGCCAGCAGTCCCCCCCCGACAGCTAGGGGCGAGCAGTACTTC. Protein product: CASSPPPTARGEQYF. The full variable domain, its missing parts supplied by reference TRBV28 and TRBJ2-7, is DVKVTQSSRYLVKRTGEKVFLECVQDMDHENMFWYRQDPGLGLRLIYFSYDVKMKEKGDIPEGYSVSREKKERFSLILESASTNQTSMYLCASSPPPTARGEQYFGPGTRLTVT.

The J gene is TRBJ1-5, the V gene TRBV19; tentative D call: TRBD1 (6 bases). Germline V gene lookup returns CDR1 LNHDA and CDR2 SQIVND (reference sequence). The CDR3 is 15 amino acids. Trimming took off 7 bases at V and 1 base at J, with 14 bases between the two ends. The CDR3 DNA reads TGTGCCAGTAATGTTTTTGGACAGAGCAATCAGCCCCAGCATTTT. This encodes CASNVFGQSNQPQHF.

The V call is TRBV10-1, the J call TRBJ2-5; D unclear. CDR3 length: 14 amino acids. V lost 0 bases, J lost 2 bases, and 7 bases lay in between. The germline V gene has CDR1 WNHNN and CDR2 SYGVQD (reference sequence). The CDR3 DNA reads TGCGCCAGCAGTGAGTCTTCTTTGCAAGAGACCCAGTACTTC. It translates to CASSESSLQETQYF.

The CDR3 nucleotides are TGTGCCAGCAGCTTGTTTGGGCTCGGGGCTAATGAAAAACTGTTTTTT. The encoded protein is CASSLFGLGANEKLFF. The chain uses TRBV5-6 and TRBJ1-4; D is undetermined. Looked up from germline, CDR1 is SGHDT and CDR2 is YYEEEE. The CDR3 runs to 16 residues. V was pared by 1 base and J by 3 bases, with 13 bases between.

The J gene is TRBJ2-4, the V gene TRBV2; 8 bases fit TRBD2. Germline CDR1 and CDR2: SNHLY and FYNNEI. J lost 0 bases, V lost 6 bases, and 13 bases had no gene match. This CDR3 region has 18 residues. CDR3 nucleotides: TGTGCCAGCAGCGCAACAGCGGGAGCGGGGATAGCCAAAAACATTCAGTACTTC. Encoded protein: CASSATAGAGIAKNIQYF.